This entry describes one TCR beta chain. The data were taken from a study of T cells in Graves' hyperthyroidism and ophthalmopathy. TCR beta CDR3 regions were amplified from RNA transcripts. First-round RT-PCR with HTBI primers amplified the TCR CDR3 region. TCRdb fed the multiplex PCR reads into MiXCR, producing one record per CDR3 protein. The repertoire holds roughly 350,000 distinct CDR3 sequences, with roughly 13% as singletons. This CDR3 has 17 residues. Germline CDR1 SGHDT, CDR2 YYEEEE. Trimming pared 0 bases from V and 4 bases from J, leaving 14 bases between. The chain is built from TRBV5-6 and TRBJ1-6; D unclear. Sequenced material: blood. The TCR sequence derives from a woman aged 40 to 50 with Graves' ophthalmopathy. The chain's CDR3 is CASSLATDGSYNSPLHF. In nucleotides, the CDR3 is TGTGCCAGCAGCTTGGCCACGGACGGGTCATATAATTCACCCCTCCACTTT.